One and the same sample provided the 10 T cell receptor beta chains below, sequenced in a study of vaccination and CD4 T cells after COVID-19. Sequencing of cultured CD4+ T cell DNA used the Oncomine TCR Beta short-read assay. Via MiXCR, TCRdb re-called the PCR reads, giving one row per CDR3 protein. The sample records some 25,000 distinct CDR3 sequences, less than 65% being singletons. Antigen specificity for these receptors is unknown. Documented treatment: approximately 9-day PBMC culture with coronavirus spike peptide pools or control peptides (ViraFEST assay). The sample consisted of CD4+ T cells from blood, cultured in vitro. All receptors come from a human donor who had recovered from COVID-19.

The V call is TRBV20-1, the J call TRBJ2-7; 9 bases line up with TRBD1. The CDR3 extends over 13 amino acids. J lost 4 bases, V lost 5 bases, and 6 bases had no gene match. Germline V lookup: CDR1 DFQATT, CDR2 SNEGSKA (reference sequence). The CDR3 bases are TGCAGTGCTCCCAGGACAGGGGCGTACGAGCAGTACTTC. This translates into CSAPRTGAYEQYF.

This clonotype was seen only a few times. CDR3 DNA sequence: TGTGCCAGCAGTGAAAATTTCCACGACAGCCTTAATTCACCCCTCCACTTT. Amino acids: CASSENFHDSLNSPLHF. The chain recombines TRBV6-1 with TRBJ1-6, with a tentative D call TRBD1 (5 bases). The CDR3 runs to 17 residues. In germline, CDR1 is MNHNS, CDR2 SASEGT. Trimming cost V 2 bases and J 6 bases, with 17 bases left between them.

V gene TRBV7-2 combines with J gene TRBJ1-1, with 8 bases lining up with TRBD1. The junction had 7 bases not matched to a gene; V was cut back by 5 bases and J by 8 bases. The CDR3 consists of 13 residues. Germline values: CDR1 SGHTA, CDR2 FQGNSA. CDR3 amino acids: CASSPQGELEAFF. CDR3 in DNA: TGTGCCAGCAGCCCACAGGGGGAGTTAGAAGCTTTCTTT.

V is TRBV28 and J is TRBJ1-4, with D possibly being TRBD1 (6 bases). The ends were cut back, 7 bases at V and 8 bases at J, with 11 bases in the middle. The V gene's germline CDR1 is MDHEN and CDR2 SYDVKM. The CDR3 is 12 residues long. As DNA, the CDR3 is TGTGCCAGCACCGGGACACCCGAAAAACTGTTTTTT. Protein sequence: CASTGTPEKLFF.

CDR3 nucleotides: TGTGCCAGCATTTCCGGACAGGCAGGGGAAAAACTGTTTTTT. Encoded protein: CASISGQAGEKLFF. The genes are TRBV28 and TRBJ1-4; 7 bases are shared with TRBD1. The CDR3 covers 14 residues. CDR1 and CDR2 from the germline V gene are MDHEN and SYDVKM. J lost 8 bases, V lost 7 bases, and 10 bases had no gene match.

The chain recombines TRBV18 with TRBJ2-7; 8 bases line up with TRBD2. The CDR3 consists of 14 residues. With V trimmed by 4 bases and J by 7 bases, 9 bases remained unmatched. Per the germline V gene, CDR1 is KGHSH and CDR2 is LQKENI. CDR3 sequence: CASSRISGATEQYF. The CDR3 DNA follows: TGTGCCAGCTCACGGATTAGCGGGGCTACAGAGCAGTACTTC.

This clonotype showed up just a few times. The rearrangement uses TRBV20-1 and TRBJ2-3; tentatively, D is TRBD1 (6 bases). With 6 bases removed from V and 5 bases from J, the gap between germline ends came to 18 bases. Germline loops: CDR1 DFQATT, CDR2 SNEGSKA (reference sequence). The CDR3 is made up of 14 amino acids. The CDR3 spells CSATGTPKVDTQYF. In DNA, the CDR3 is TGCAGTGCAACCGGGACACCGAAAGTAGATACGCAGTATTTT.

The sample holds a few counts of this clonotype. The chain employs TRBV19 and TRBJ1-3; the D gene is possibly TRBD1 (6 bases). V dropped 5 bases and J dropped 5 bases, with 16 bases sitting between them. The CDR3 has 15 amino acids. Germline assignment: CDR1 LNHDA and CDR2 SQIVND (reference sequence). The CDR3 protein is CASSRRGAMRNTIYF. In nucleotides, the CDR3 is TGTGCCAGTAGTCGGCGGGGGGCGATGCGAAACACCATATATTTT.

This sequence joins TRBV28 and TRBJ1-2; maybe TRBD1 (5 bases). The CDR3 totals 16 residues. V was pared by 7 bases and J by 0 bases, with 18 bases between. Germline V gene sequence: CDR1 MDHEN, CDR2 SYDVKM. This CDR3 is CASTLGVTGANYGYTF. The CDR3 bases are TGTGCCAGCACCCTAGGGGTCACGGGAGCTAACTATGGCTACACCTTC.

This rearrangement joins TRBV20-1 to TRBJ1-3, with TRBD1 as a possible D gene (5 bases). The germline V gene has CDR1 DFQATT and CDR2 SNEGSKA (reference sequence). The CDR3 runs 17 residues. V lost 1 base to trimming and J lost 9 bases, with 25 bases between them. The CDR3 here is CSARASLGGPRGGTIYF. CDR3 bases: TGCAGTGCTAGAGCCTCTTTGGGTGGTCCTCGGGGGGGCACCATATATTTT.